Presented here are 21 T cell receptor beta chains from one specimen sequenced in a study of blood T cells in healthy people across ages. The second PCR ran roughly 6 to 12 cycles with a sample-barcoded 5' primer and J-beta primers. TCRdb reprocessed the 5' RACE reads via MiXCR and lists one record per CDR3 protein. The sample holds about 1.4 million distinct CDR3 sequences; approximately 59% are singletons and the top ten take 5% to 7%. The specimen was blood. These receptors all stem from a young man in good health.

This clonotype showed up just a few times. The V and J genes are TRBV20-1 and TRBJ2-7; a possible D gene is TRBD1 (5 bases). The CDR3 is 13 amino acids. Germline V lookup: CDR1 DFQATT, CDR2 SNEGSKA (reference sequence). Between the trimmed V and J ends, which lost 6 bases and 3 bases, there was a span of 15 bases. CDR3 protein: CSAERGYLYEQYF. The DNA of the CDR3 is TGCAGTGCAGAAAGGGGATATCTCTACGAGCAGTACTTC.

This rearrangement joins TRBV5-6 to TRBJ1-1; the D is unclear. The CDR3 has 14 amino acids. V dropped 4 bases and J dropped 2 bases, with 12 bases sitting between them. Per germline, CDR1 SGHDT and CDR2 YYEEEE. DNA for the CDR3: TGTGCCAGCAGCCCGGTATTCGGCAACACTGAAGCTTTCTTT. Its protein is CASSPVFGNTEAFF. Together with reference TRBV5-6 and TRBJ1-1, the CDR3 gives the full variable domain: DAGVTQSPTHLIKTRGQQVTLRCSPKSGHDTVSWYQQALGQGPQFIFQYYEEEERQRGNFPDRFSGHQFPNYSSELNVNALLLGDSALYLCASSPVFGNTEAFFGQGTRLTVV.

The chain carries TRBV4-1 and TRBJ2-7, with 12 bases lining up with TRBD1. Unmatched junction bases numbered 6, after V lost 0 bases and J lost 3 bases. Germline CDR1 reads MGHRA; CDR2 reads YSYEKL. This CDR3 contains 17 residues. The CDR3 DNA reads TGCGCCAGCAGCCAAGAGCCGGGACAGGGGGCAATCTACGAGCAGTACTTC. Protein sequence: CASSQEPGQGAIYEQYF.

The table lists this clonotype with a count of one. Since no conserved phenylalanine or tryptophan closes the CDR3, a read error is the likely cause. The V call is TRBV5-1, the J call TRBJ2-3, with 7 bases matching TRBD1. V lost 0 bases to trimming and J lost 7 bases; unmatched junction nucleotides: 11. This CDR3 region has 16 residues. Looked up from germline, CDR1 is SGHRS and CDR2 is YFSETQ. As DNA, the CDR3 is TGCGCCAGCAGCTTGGGTTACCGGGACAGCAATAATACGCAGTATTCT. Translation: CASSLGYRDSNNTQYS.

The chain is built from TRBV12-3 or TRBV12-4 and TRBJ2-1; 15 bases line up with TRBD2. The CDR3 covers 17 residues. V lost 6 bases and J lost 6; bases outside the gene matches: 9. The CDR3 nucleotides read TGTGCCAGCAGAGGACTAGCGGGAGGGAGATCGGTCAATGAGCAGTTCTTC. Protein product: CASRGLAGGRSVNEQFF.

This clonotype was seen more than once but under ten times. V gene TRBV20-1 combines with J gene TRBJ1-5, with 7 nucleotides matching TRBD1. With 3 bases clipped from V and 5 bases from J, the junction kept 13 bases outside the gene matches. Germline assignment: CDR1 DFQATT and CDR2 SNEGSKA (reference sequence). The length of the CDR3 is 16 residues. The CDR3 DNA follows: TGCAGTGCTAGTAGGCCAGGGGGGGGTTTGCATCAGCCCCAGCATTTT. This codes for CSASRPGGGLHQPQHF.

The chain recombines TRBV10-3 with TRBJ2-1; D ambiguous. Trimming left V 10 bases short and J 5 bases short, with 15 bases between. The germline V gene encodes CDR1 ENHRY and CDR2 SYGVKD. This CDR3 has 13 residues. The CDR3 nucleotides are TGTGCCACCAGAAGGCCGGTCGACAATGAGCAGTTCTTC. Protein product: CATRRPVDNEQFF.

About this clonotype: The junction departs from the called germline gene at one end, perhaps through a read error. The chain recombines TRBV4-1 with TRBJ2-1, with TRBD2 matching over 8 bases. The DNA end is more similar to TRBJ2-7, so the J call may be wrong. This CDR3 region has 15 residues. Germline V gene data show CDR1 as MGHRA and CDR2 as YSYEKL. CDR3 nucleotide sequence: TGCGCCGGCAGCCAGGAGAGCGGGGGTTACAATGAGCAGTACTTC. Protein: CAGSQESGGYNEQYF.

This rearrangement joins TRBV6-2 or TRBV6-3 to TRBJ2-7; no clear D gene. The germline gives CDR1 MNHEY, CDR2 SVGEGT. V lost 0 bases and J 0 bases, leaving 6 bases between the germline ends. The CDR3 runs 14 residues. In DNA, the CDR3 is TGTGCCAGCAGTTACTCCAACCCCTCCTACGAGCAGTACTTC. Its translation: CASSYSNPSYEQYF.

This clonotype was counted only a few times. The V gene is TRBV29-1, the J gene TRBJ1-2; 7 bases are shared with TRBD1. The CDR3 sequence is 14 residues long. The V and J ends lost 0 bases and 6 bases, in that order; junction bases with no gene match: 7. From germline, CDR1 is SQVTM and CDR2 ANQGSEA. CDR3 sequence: CSVEDRTGGNGYTF. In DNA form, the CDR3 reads TGCAGCGTTGAAGATCGGACAGGAGGAAATGGCTACACCTTC. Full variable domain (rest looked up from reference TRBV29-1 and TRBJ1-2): SAVISQKPSRDICQRGTSLTIQCQVDSQVTMMFWYRQQPGQSLTLIATANQGSEATYESGFVIDKFPISRPNLTFSTLTVSNMSPEDSSIYLCSVEDRTGGNGYTFGSGTRLTVV.

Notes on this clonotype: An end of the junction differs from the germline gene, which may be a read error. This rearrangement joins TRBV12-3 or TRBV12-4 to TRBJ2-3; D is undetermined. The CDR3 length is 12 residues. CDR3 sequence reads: CASSFSTDAQYF. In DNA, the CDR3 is TGTGCCAGCAGTTTTAGCACAGATGCGCAGTATTTT.

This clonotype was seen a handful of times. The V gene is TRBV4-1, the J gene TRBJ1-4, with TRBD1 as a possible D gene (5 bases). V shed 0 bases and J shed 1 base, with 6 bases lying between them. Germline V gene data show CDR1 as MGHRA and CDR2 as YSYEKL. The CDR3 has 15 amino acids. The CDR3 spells CASSQERGTNEKLFF. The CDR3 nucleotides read TGCGCCAGCAGCCAAGAGAGGGGAACTAATGAAAAACTGTTTTTT.

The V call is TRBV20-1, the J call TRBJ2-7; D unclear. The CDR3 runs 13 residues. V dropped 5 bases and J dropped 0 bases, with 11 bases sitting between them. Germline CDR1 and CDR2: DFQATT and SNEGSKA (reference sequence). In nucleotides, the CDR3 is TGCAGTGCTTTGGACCCAAGCTCCTACGAGCAGTACTTC. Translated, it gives CSALDPSSYEQYF.

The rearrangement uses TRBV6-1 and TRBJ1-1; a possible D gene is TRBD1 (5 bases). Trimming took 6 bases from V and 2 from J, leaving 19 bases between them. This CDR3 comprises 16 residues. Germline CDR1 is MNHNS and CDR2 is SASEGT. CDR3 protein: CASSPRQGRSNTEAFF. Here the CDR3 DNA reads TGTGCCAGCAGCCCTAGGCAGGGACGCTCCAACACTGAAGCTTTCTTT.

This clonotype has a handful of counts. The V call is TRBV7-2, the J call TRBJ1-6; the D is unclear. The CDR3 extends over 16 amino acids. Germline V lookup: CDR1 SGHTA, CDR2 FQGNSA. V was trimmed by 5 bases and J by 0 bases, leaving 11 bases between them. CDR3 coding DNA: TGTGCCAGCAGCCAGACCTATAGCTCCTATAATTCACCCCTCCACTTT. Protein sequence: CASSQTYSSYNSPLHF.

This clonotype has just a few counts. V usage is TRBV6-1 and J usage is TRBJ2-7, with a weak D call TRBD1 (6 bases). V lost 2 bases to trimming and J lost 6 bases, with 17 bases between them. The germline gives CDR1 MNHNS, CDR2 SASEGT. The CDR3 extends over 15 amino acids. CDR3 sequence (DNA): TGTGCCAGCAGTGAATCTTTACAGGGTAATTCCGAGCAGTACTTC. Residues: CASSESLQGNSEQYF.

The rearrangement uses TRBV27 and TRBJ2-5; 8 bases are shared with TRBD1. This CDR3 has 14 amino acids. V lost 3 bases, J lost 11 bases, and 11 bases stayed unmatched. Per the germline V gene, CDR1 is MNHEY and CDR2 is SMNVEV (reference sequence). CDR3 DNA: TGTGCCAGCAGTTTGGCACAGGGGGGCGGGGAGCAGTACTTC. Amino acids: CASSLAQGGGEQYF.

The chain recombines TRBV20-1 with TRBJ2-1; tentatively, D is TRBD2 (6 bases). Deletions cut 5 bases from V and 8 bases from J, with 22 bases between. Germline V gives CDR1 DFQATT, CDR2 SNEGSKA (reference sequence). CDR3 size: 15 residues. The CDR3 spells CSAPRAGSSHDEQFF. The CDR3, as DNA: TGCAGTGCTCCTCGGGCGGGATCTAGCCACGATGAGCAGTTCTTC.

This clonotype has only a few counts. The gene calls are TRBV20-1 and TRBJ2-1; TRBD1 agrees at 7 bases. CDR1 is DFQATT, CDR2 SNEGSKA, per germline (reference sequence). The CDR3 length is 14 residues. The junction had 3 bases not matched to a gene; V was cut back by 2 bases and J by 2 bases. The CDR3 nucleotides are TGCAGTGCTAGACCCGGGACAGCCTACAATGAGCAGTTCTTC. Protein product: CSARPGTAYNEQFF.

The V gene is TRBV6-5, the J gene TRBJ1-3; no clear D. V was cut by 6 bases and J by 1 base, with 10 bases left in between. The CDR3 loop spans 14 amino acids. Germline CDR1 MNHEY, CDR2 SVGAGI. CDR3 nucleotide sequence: TGTGCCAGCAGCCACCGAGGGTCTGGAAACACCATATATTTT. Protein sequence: CASSHRGSGNTIYF.

CDR3 sequence: CASNPWERASELFF. The CDR3 DNA follows: TGTGCCAGCAACCCCTGGGAGCGGGCGAGCGAGCTGTTTTTT. V and J are TRBV6-2 or TRBV6-3 and TRBJ2-2; maybe TRBD2 (6 bases). Per the germline V gene, CDR1 is MNHEY and CDR2 is SVGEGT. The CDR3 totals 14 residues. V dropped 7 bases and J dropped 11 bases, with 20 bases sitting between them.